This T cell receptor beta chain was identified in a study of cytomegalovirus exposure and HLA in healthy donors. The CDR3 totals 14 residues. V trimming: 5 bases; J trimming: 4 bases; junction bases outside the gene matches: 2. Germline CDR1 reads ENHRY; CDR2 reads SYGVKD. 60 Vbeta and 13 Jbeta primers were used in PCR. This table comes from immunoSEQ multiplex PCR, and its TCRdb copy is limited to in-frame clones, with some not included. The sample yields about 180,000 clones, 76% seen once. Sequencing was carried out using PBMCs. The sequence was obtained from a man younger than 30 in good health and CMV-seronegative. This chain links TRBV10-3 with TRBJ2-2, with TRBD2 matching 9 bases. This CDR3 reads CAISRAGGTGELFF. The DNA for the CDR3 is TGTGCCATCAGTCGAGCGGGAGGCACCGGGGAGCTGTTTTTT.